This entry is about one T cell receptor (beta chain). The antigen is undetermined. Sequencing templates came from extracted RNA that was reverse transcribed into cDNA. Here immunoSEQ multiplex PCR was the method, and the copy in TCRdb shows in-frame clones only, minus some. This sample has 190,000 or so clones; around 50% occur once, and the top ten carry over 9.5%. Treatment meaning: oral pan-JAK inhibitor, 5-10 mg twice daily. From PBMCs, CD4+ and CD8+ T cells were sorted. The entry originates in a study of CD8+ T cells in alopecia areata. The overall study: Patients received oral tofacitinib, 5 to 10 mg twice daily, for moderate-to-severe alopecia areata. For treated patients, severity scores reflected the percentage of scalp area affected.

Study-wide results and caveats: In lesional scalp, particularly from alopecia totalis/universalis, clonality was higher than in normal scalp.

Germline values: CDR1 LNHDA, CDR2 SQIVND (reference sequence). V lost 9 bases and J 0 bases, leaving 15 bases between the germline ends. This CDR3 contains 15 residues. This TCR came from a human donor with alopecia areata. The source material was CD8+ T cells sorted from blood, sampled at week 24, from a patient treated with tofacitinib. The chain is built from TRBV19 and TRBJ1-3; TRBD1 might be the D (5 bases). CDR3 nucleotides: TGTGCCAGCTCGCGGGGACTCAGCTCTGGAAACACCATATATTTT. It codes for CASSRGLSSGNTIYF.